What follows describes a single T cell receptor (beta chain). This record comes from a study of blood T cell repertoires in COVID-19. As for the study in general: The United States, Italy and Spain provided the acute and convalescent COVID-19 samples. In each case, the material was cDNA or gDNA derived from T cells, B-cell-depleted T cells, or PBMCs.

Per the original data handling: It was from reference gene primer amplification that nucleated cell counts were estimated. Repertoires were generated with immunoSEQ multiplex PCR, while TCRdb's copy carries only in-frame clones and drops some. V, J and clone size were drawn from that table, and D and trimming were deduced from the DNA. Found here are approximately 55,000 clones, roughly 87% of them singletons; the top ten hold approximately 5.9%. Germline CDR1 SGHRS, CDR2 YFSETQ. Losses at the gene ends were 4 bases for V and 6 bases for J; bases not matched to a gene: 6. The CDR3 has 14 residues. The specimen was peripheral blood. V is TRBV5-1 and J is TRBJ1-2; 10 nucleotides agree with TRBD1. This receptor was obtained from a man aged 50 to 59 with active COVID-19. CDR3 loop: CASSPDRGLDGYTF. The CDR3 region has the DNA TGCGCCAGCAGCCCCGACAGGGGGCTTGATGGCTACACCTTC.